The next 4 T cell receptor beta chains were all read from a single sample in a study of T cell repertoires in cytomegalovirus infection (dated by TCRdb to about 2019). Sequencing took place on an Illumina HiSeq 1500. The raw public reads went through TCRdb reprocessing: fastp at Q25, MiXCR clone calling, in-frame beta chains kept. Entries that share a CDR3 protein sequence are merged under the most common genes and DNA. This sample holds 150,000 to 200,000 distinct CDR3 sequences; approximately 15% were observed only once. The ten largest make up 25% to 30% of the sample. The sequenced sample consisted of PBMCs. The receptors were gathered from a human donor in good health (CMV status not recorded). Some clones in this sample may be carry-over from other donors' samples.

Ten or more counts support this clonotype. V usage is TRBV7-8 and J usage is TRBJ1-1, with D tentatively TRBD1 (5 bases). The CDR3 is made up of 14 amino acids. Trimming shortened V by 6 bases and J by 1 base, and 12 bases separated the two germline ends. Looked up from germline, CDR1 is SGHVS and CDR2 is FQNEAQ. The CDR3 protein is CASRNKQANTEAFF. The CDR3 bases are TGTGCCAGCAGAAACAAACAGGCGAACACTGAAGCTTTCTTT.

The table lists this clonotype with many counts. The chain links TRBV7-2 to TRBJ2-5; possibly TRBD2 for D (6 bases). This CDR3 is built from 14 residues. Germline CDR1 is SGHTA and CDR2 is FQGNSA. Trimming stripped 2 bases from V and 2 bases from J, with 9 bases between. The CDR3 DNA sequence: TGTGCCAGCAGCTTAAACCGGGAGCAAGAGACCCAGTACTTC. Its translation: CASSLNREQETQYF.

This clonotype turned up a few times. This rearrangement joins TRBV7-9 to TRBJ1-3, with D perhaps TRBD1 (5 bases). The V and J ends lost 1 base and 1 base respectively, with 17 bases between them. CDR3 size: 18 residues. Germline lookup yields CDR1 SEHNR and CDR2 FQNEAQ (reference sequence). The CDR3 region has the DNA TGTGCCAGCAGCTTAGGAGTTGAGACTCGGGGGTCTGGAAACACCATATATTTT. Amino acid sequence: CASSLGVETRGSGNTIYF.

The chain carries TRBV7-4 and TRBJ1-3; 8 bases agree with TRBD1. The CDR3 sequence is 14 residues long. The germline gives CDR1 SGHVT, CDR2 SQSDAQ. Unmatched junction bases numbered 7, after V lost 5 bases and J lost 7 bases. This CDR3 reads CASSHWTGRNTIYF. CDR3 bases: TGTGCCAGCAGCCACTGGACAGGGCGCAACACCATATATTTT. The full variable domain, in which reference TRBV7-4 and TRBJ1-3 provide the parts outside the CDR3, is GAGVSQSPRYKVAKRGRDVALRCDSISGHVTLYWYRQTLGQGSEVLTYSQSDAQRDKSGRPSGRFSAERPERSVSTLKIQRTEQGDSAVYLCASSHWTGRNTIYFGEGSWLTVV.